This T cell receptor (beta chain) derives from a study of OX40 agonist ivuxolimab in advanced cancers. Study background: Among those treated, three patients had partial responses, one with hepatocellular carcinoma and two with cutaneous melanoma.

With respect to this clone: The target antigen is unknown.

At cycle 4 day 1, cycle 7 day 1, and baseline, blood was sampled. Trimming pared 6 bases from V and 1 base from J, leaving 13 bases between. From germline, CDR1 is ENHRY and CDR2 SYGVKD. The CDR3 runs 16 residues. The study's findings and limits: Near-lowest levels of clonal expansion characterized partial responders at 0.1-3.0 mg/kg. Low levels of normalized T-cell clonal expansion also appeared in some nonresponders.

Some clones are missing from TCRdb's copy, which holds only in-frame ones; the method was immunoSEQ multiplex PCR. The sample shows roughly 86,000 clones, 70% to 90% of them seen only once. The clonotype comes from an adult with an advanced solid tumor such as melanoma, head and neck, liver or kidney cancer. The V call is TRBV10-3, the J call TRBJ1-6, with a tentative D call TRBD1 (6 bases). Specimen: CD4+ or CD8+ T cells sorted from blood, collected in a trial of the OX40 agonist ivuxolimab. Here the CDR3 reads CAIRSGDGSYNSPLHF. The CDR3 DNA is TGTGCCATCAGGTCAGGGGACGGGTCCTATAATTCACCCCTCCACTTT.